The sequence of this T cell receptor beta chain was determined in a study of OX40 agonist ivuxolimab in advanced cancers. The V end lost 3 bases, the J end lost 7 bases, and 19 bases lay between the germline ends. The CDR3 spans 17 residues. CDR1 KGHSH and CDR2 LQKENI come from the germline V gene. Repertoires were generated with immunoSEQ multiplex PCR, while TCRdb's copy carries only in-frame clones and drops some. The sample holds 35,000 or so clones, more than 75% seen once. The gene calls are TRBV18 and TRBJ1-6; D gene uncertain. Here the sequenced sample was CD4+ or CD8+ T cells sorted from blood, taken in a trial of the OX40 agonist ivuxolimab. This receptor was taken from an adult with an advanced solid tumor such as melanoma, head and neck, liver or kidney cancer. The CDR3: CASSPAAPSEGNSPLHF. CDR3 nucleotide sequence: TGTGCCAGCTCACCGGCGGCCCCTTCGGAGGGAAATTCACCCCTCCACTTT.